This is a list of T cell receptor beta chains from one sample in a study of blood T cells in healthy people across ages. MiXCR was run by TCRdb on the 5' RACE reads, yielding one entry per CDR3 protein. The data contain 650,000 to 900,000 distinct CDR3 sequences, around 62% of them singletons. Material: blood. The receptors were sampled from a man aged 25 to 40 in good health. Each CDR3 is given with its conserved first and last residue. The order of the fields is clone size, CDR3 length, V gene, J gene, D gene, CDR3 DNA, CDR3 protein. The D gene is left open where the match is weak. Where a row states a size, it is once, few, many or the class of an expanded clone; other rows omit it.

NA,13,TRBV14,TRBJ2-7,NA,TGTGCCAGCAGCCAAGATACCGACTACGAGCAGTACTTC,CASSQDTDYEQYF
NA,12,TRBV10-3,TRBJ2-2,TRBD1,TGTGCCACCACAGGGGCTGGCGGGGAGCTGTTTTTT,CATTGAGGELFF
few,15,TRBV7-9,TRBJ2-1,NA,TGTGCCAGCAGCCACGAGGTAGGGACTTACAATGAGCAGTTCTTC,CASSHEVGTYNEQFF
NA,16,TRBV6-1,TRBJ2-7,NA,TGTGCCAGCAGTCTGAGCCTCGGGGGGACATCCTACGAGCAGTACTTC,CASSLSLGGTSYEQYF
NA,13,TRBV3-1,TRBJ1-4,NA,TGTGCCAGCAGCCTTTCGACCCCCGAAAAACTGTTTTTT,CASSLSTPEKLFF
NA,13,TRBV20-1,TRBJ2-1,TRBD2,TGCAGTGCCCGGGGGGAGTTAACCAATGAGCAGTTCTTC,CSARGELTNEQFF
NA,15,TRBV7-9,TRBJ2-7,TRBD1,TGTGCCAGCAGCGCGGGACAGGGCCTCTACAATGAGCAGTACTTC,CASSAGQGLYNEQYF
NA,15,TRBV5-1,TRBJ2-5,NA,TGCGCCAGCAGCTTGGTCTCCAGGGAGGCAGAGACCCAGTACTTC,CASSLVSREAETQYF
few,14,TRBV7-9,TRBJ1-1,TRBD1,TGTGCCAGCAGCCGACGACAGGGGAACACTGAAGCTTTCTTT,CASSRRQGNTEAFF
NA,13,TRBV7-2,TRBJ1-2,NA,TGTGCCAGCAGCGCGGACGGGGGCTATGGCTACACCTTC,CASSADGGYGYTF
NA,14,TRBV12-3/TRBV12-4,TRBJ2-1,NA,TGTGCCAGCAGTTCTGACTGGTCTAAGAATGAGCAGTTCTTC,CASSSDWSKNEQFF
few,14,TRBV7-2,TRBJ1-4,TRBD1,TGTGCCAGCAGCTTCGACAGGGGGGCTGAAAAACTGTTTTTT,CASSFDRGAEKLFF
NA,13,TRBV20-1,TRBJ1-2,NA,TGCAGTGCTAGCCCCCTTAGGACAGATGGCTACACCTTC,CSASPLRTDGYTF
NA,17,TRBV4-3,TRBJ2-1,TRBD1,TGCGCCAGCAGCCAAGAGAGGTTAAAGGGGGCGAGGAATGAGCAGTTCTTC,CASSQERLKGARNEQFF
NA,15,TRBV7-9,TRBJ2-7,TRBD2,TGTGCCAGCAGCTTAGGCGGGCGGGGGACTTACGAGCAGTACTTC,CASSLGGRGTYEQYF
few,15,TRBV7-2,TRBJ2-1,NA,TGTGCCAGCAGCTTAGACAGGACAATCTACAATGAGCAGTTCTTC,CASSLDRTIYNEQFF
few,12,TRBV12-3/TRBV12-4,TRBJ2-7,NA,TGTGCCAGCAGTTTAATAGCCTACGAGCAGTACTTC,CASSLIAYEQYF
NA,13,TRBV27,TRBJ2-7,NA,TGTGCCACCTCTGCCGGGCGGGGCTACGAGCAGTACTTC,CATSAGRGYEQYF
NA,15,TRBV5-1,TRBJ2-1,NA,TGCGCCAGCAGCCAGATTGGAGGGAACTACAATGAGCAGTTCTTC,CASSQIGGNYNEQFF
NA,13,TRBV7-8,TRBJ1-5,NA,TGTGCCAGCAGCTTAGAGTCGCGACAGCCCCAGCATTTT,CASSLESRQPQHF
NA,19,TRBV6-5,TRBJ2-1,NA,TGTGCCAGCAGTTACTCCTCCGCCCCCGGGACGGAGACCTACAATGAGCAGTTCTTC,CASSYSSAPGTETYNEQFF
NA,19,TRBV4-3,TRBJ2-3,TRBD2,TGCGCCAGCAGCCAAATAAGGCAGCGGGGGGGCCTAGGAACAGATACGCAGTATTTT,CASSQIRQRGGLGTDTQYF
NA,13,TRBV12-3/TRBV12-4,TRBJ2-7,NA,TGTGCCAGCAGTTTAGTGGGAGACTACGAGCAGTACTTC,CASSLVGDYEQYF
once,13,TRBV7-6,TRBJ2-7,NA,TGTGCCAGCAGCCTTACTTCGACAGAGGAGCAGTACTTC,CASSLTSTEEQYF
NA,14,TRBV6-6,TRBJ2-7,NA,TGTGCCAGCAGTACGGGAGTCAAGTGGTACGAGCAGTACTTC,CASSTGVKWYEQYF
NA,16,TRBV29-1,TRBJ1-2,NA,TGCAGCGGACCAGAGAACCGGGACACCGCTAACTATGGCTACACCTTC,CSGPENRDTANYGYTF
NA,14,TRBV9,TRBJ2-1,NA,TGTGCCAGCAGCGTAGGGTATTGGAACAATGAGCAGTTCTTC,CASSVGYWNNEQFF
few,13,TRBV9,TRBJ1-5,NA,TGTGCCAGCAGCGTTGGACCGAATCAGCCCCAGCATTTT,CASSVGPNQPQHF
NA,15,TRBV20-1,TRBJ2-7,NA,TGCAGTGCTAGAGGATCAAGGGCTAGCTCCTACGAGCAGTACTTC,CSARGSRASSYEQYF
NA,13,TRBV6-6,TRBJ1-4,NA,TGTGCCAGCAGATCCGAGTCTGGGGAAAAACTGTTTTTT,CASRSESGEKLFF
NA,15,TRBV12-3/TRBV12-4,TRBJ1-5,NA,TGTGCCAGCAGTTTTCCTGGGACGGGCAATCAGCCCCAGCATTTT,CASSFPGTGNQPQHF
NA,14,TRBV9,TRBJ2-3,NA,TGTGCCAGCAGGGTCCACGCCAGCACAGATACGCAGTATTTT,CASRVHASTDTQYF
many,18,TRBV2,TRBJ2-5,TRBD1,TGTGCCAGCAGTGAGCCTCGGGACAGACCTACAAGGAGGGAGACCCAGTACTTC,CASSEPRDRPTRRETQYF
NA,15,TRBV7-9,TRBJ2-7,TRBD1,TGTGCCAGCACCCTTCTGACAGGGGCTATCCACGAGCAGTACTTC,CASTLLTGAIHEQYF
NA,15,TRBV29-1,TRBJ2-3,NA,TGCAGCGTTGAAGAGGGCCCGGGTGCGGTAGATACGCAGTATTTT,CSVEEGPGAVDTQYF
NA,15,TRBV5-1,TRBJ2-5,NA,TGCGCCAGCAGCTTGACCGTCCTCTACCAAGAGACCCAGTACTTC,CASSLTVLYQETQYF
NA,16,TRBV29-1,TRBJ2-1,TRBD2,TGCAGCGCCGGCGGGGGGAGCGGGGATACCTACAATGAGCAGTTCTTC,CSAGGGSGDTYNEQFF
NA,12,TRBV25-1,TRBJ2-5,NA,TGTGCCAGCAGTGAAAACCCGTACGTGCAGTACTTC,CASSENPYVQYF
once,19,TRBV3-1,TRBJ2-2,TRBD2,TGTGCCAGCAGCCAAGATAAAGGGGGAACTAGCGGGTTCACCGGGGAGCTGTTTTTT,CASSQDKGGTSGFTGELFF
NA,17,TRBV24-1,TRBJ2-5,NA,TGTGCCACCAGTGATTACCCCTTGGCGGGGCGACAAGAGACCCAGTACTTC,CATSDYPLAGRQETQYF
NA,12,TRBV7-9,TRBJ2-1,NA,TGTGCCAGCAACAGAGGGGGAAATGAGCAGTTCTTC,CASNRGGNEQFF
NA,16,TRBV6-6,TRBJ2-3,NA,TGTGCCAGCAGTTACTCTTTCAGGGGCCACACAGATACGCAGTATTTT,CASSYSFRGHTDTQYF